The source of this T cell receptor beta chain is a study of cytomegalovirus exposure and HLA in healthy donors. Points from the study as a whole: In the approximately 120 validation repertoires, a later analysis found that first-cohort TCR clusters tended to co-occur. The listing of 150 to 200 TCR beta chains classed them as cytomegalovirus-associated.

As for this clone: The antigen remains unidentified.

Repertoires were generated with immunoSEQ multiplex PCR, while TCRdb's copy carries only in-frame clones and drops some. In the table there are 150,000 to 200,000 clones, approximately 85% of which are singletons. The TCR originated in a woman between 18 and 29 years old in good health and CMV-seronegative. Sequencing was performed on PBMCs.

The CDR3 sequence: CASSLVSSGGHSYEQYF. DNA of the CDR3: TGTGCCAGCAGCTTGGTATCGAGCGGGGGGCATTCCTACGAGCAGTACTTC. The chain employs TRBV5-5 and TRBJ2-7; TRBD2 matches at 9 bases. Trimming at V came to 0 bases and at J to 1 base, leaving 8 bases not matched to a gene. CDR3 length: 17 amino acids. Germline CDR1 and CDR2: SGHKS and YYEKEE (reference sequence).